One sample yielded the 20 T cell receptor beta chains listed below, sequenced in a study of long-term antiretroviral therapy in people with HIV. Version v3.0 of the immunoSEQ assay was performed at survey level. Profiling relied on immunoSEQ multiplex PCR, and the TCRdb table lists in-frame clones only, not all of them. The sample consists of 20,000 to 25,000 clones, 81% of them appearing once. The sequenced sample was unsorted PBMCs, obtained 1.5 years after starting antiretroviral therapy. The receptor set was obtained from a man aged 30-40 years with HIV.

The CDR3 DNA sequence: TGTGCCAGCTCACCGGACAGGATAAATGAAAAACTGTTTTTT. Translation gives CASSPDRINEKLFF. The chain uses TRBV18 and TRBJ1-4; 7 bases fit TRBD1. CDR3 length: 14 residues. From germline, CDR1 is KGHSH and CDR2 LQKENI. V lost 3 bases, J lost 5 bases, and 3 bases stayed unmatched.

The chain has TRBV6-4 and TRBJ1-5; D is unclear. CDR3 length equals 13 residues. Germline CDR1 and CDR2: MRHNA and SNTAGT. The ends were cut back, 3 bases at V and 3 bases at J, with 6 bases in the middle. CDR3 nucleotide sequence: TGTGCCAGCAGTGAAGAGTTCAATCAGCCCCAGCATTTT. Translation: CASSEEFNQPQHF.

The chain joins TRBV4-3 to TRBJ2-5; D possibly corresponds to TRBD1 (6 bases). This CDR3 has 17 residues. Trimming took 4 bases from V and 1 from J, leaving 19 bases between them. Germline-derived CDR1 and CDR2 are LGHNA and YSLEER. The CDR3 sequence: CASSPRTRDTFQETQYF. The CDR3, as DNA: TGCGCCAGCAGCCCCCGCACCCGGGACACCTTCCAAGAGACCCAGTACTTC.

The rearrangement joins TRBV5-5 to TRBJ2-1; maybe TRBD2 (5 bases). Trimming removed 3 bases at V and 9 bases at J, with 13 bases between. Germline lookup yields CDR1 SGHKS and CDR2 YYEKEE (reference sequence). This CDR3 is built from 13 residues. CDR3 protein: CASSSAGSGEQFF. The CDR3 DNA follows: TGTGCCAGCAGCTCGGCCGGAAGCGGTGAGCAGTTCTTC.

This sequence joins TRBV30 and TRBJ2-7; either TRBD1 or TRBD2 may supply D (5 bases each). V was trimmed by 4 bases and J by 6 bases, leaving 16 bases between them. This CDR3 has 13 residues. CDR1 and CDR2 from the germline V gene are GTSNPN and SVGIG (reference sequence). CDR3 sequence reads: CAWTPGLSGEQYF. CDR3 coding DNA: TGTGCCTGGACCCCGGGGCTCTCCGGCGAGCAGTACTTC.

This chain's CDR3 is CASSLGGREHGELFF. CDR3 sequence (DNA): TGTGCCAGCAGCTTGGGGGGGCGGGAGCACGGGGAGCTGTTTTTT. The chain is built from TRBV5-6 and TRBJ2-2; possible D gene TRBD2, 7 bases. The V end was cut by 0 bases, the J end by 7 bases, with 13 bases between. The germline CDR1 and CDR2 sequences are SGHDT and YYEEEE. This CDR3 comprises 15 residues.

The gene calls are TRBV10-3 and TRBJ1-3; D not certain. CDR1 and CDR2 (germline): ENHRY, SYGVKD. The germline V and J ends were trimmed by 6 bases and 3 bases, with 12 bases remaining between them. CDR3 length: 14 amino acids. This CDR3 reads CAISNGRDGNTIYF. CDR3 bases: TGTGCCATCAGCAATGGCCGGGATGGAAACACCATATATTTT.

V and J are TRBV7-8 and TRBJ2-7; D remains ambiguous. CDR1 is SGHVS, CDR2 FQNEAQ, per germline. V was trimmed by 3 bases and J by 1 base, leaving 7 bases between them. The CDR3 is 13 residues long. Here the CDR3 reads CASSLGPSYEQYF. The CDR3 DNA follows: TGTGCCAGCAGCTTGGGCCCATCCTACGAGCAGTACTTC.

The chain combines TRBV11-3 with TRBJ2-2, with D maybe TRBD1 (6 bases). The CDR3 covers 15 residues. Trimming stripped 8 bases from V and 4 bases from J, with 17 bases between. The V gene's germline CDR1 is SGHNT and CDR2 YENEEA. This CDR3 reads CASGRNRAGTGELFF. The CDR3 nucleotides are TGTGCCAGCGGAAGGAACAGGGCGGGCACCGGGGAGCTGTTTTTT.

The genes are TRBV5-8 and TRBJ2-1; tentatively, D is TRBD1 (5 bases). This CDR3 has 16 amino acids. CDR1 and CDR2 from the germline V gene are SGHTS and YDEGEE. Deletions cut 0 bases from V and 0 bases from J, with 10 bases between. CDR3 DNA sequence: TGTGCCAGCAGCTTGGAAGGGGTCCCCTCCTACAATGAGCAGTTCTTC. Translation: CASSLEGVPSYNEQFF.

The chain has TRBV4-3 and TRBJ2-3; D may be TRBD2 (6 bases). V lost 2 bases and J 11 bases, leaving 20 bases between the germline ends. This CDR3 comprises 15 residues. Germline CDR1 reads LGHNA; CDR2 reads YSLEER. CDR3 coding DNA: TGCGCCAGCAGCCAACATGTTCTCGCCGGGACTCGGCAGTATTTT. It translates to CASSQHVLAGTRQYF.

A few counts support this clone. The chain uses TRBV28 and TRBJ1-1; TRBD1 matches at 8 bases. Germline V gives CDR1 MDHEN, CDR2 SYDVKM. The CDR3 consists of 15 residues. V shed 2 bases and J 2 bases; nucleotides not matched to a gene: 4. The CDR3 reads CASSLRPGGNTEAFF. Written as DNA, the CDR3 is TGTGCCAGCAGTTTACGACCAGGGGGCAACACTGAAGCTTTCTTT.

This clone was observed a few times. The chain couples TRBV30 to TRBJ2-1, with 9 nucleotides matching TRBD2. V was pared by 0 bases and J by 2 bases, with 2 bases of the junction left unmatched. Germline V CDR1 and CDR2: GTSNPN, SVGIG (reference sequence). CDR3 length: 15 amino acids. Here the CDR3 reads CAWSVAGGAYNEQFF. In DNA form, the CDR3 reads TGTGCCTGGAGTGTAGCGGGAGGAGCCTACAATGAGCAGTTCTTC. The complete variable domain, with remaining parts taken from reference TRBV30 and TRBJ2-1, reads SQTIHQWPATLVQPVGSPLSLECTVEGTSNPNLYWYRQAAGRGLQLLFYSVGIGQISSEVPQNLSASRPQDRQFILSSKKLLLSDSGFYLCAWSVAGGAYNEQFFGPGTRLTVL.

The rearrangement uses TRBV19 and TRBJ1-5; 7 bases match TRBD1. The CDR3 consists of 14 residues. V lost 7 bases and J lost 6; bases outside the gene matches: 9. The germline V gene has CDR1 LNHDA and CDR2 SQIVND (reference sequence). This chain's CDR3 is CASKEDRAPQPQHF. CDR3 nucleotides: TGTGCCAGTAAAGAAGACAGGGCCCCTCAGCCCCAGCATTTT.

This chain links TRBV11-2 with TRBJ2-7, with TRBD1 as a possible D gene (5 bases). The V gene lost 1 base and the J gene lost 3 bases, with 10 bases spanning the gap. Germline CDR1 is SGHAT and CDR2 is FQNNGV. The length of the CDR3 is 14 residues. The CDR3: CASSLGTLRYEQYF. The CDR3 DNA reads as TGTGCCAGCAGCTTAGGGACATTACGCTACGAGCAGTACTTC. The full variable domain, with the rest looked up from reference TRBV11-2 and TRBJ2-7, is EAGVAQSPRYKIIEKRQSVAFWCNPISGHATLYWYQQILGQGPKLLIQFQNNGVVDDSQLPKDRFSAERLKGVDSTLKIQPAKLEDSAVYLCASSLGTLRYEQYFGPGTRLTVT.

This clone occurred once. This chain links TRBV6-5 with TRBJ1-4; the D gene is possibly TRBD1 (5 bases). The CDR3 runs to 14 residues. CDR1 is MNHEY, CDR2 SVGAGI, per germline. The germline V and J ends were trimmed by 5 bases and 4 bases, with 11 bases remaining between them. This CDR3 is CASSIGANNEKLFF. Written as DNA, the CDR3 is TGTGCCAGCAGTATCGGGGCCAATAATGAAAAACTGTTTTTT.

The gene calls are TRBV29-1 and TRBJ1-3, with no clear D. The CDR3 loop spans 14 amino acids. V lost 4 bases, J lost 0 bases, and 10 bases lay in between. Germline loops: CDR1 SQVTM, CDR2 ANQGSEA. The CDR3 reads CSVVQSLSGNTIYF. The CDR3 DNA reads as TGCAGCGTTGTCCAGTCCCTCTCTGGAAACACCATATATTTT.

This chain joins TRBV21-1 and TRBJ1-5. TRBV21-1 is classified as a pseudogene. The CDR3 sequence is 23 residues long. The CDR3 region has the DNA TGTGCCAGCAGCAAAGGGGGAGGGAGACAGGGAAGTAGGCTATCCATAAGCAATCAGCCCCAGCATTTT. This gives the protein CASSKGGGRQGSRLSISNQPQHF.

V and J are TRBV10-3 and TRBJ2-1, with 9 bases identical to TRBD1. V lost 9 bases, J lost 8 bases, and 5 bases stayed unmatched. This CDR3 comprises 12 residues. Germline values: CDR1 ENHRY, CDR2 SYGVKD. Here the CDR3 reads CAISGTGYEQFF. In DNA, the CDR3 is TGTGCCATTTCCGGGACAGGGTATGAGCAGTTCTTC.

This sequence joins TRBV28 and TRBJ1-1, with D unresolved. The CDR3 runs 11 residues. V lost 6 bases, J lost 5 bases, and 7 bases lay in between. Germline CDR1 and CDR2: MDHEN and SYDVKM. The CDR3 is CASRTLTEAFF. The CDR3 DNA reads TGTGCCAGCAGGACACTGACTGAAGCTTTCTTT.